This record concerns one T cell receptor beta chain sequence. The data are from a study of blood T cell repertoires in COVID-19. Study-wide context: Sites across the United States, Italy and Spain contributed samples from acute and convalescent COVID-19. The cDNA or gDNA used as material had been derived from T cells, B-cell-depleted T cells, or PBMCs.

The CDR3 has 16 amino acids. Germline V CDR1 and CDR2: PRHDT, FYEKMQ (reference sequence). Deletions cut 5 bases from V and 0 bases from J, with 17 bases between. In the study's own analysis: Estimated nucleated cell counts came from reference gene primer amplification. Sequencing was performed with immunoSEQ multiplex PCR; in TCRdb, only in-frame clones are kept and a portion is missing. V, J and clone size were drawn from that table, and D and trimming were deduced from the DNA. The data show about 120,000 clones, with over 60% seen just once and 7.9% held by the top ten. This chain connects TRBV13 to TRBJ2-7, with a possible D match to TRBD1 (5 bases). The receptor comes from a human donor in a cohort sampled during active COVID-19. The sample consisted of peripheral blood. Written as DNA, the CDR3 is TGTGCCAGCAGCCTTGGGGCAGGGCCCCTCTCCTACGAGCAGTACTTC. Protein: CASSLGAGPLSYEQYF.